This T cell receptor beta chain was retrieved from a study of T cell responses to AZD1222 COVID-19 vaccine. Germline CDR1 is KGHDR and CDR2 is SFDVKD. The length of the CDR3 is 15 residues. The V gene end was trimmed by 4 bases and the J gene end by 5 bases; junction bases not matched to a gene: 5. TCRdb's table, derived via immunoSEQ multiplex PCR, lists solely in-frame clones and lacks some. The data show around 120,000 clones, 70% to 90% seen once. The chain joins TRBV24-1 to TRBJ2-1, with 9 nucleotides matching TRBD2. The receptor was isolated from an adult in good health. The sample was peripheral blood, taken on day 0 of AZD1222 vaccination. The CDR3 region is CATSEHSGSNNEQFF. CDR3 DNA: TGTGCCACCAGTGAACATAGCGGGAGTAACAATGAGCAGTTCTTC.